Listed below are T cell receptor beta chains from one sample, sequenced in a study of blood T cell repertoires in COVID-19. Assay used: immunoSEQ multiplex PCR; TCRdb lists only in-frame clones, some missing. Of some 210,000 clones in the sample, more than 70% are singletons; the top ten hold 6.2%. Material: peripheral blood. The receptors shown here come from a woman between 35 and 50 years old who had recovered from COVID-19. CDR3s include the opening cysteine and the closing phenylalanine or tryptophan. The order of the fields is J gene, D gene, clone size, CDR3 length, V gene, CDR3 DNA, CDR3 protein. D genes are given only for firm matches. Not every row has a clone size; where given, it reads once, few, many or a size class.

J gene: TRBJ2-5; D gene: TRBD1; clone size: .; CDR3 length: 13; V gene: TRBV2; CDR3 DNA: TGTGCCAGCAACGACAGGGTCGAAGAGACCCAGTACTTC; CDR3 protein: CASNDRVEETQYF
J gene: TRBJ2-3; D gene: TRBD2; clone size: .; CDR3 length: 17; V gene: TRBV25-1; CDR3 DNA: TGTGCCAGCAGTCCTCCGACTAGCGGGAGGGCCTGGAATACGCAGTATTTT; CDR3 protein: CASSPPTSGRAWNTQYF
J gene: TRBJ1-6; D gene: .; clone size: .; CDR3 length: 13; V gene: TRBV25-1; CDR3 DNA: TGTGCCAGCAGTGAATACAGGGGTTCACCCCTCCACTTT; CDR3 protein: CASSEYRGSPLHF
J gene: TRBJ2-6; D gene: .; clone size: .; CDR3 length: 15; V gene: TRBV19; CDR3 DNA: TGTGCCAGTAGTAGCGCCTCCTCTGGGGCCAACGTCCTGACTTTC; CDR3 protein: CASSSASSGANVLTF
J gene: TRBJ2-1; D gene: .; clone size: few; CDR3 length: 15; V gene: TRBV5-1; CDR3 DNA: TGCGCCAGCACAATCGATCCGGGTAGCGTGAATGAGCAGTTCTTC; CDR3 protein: CASTIDPGSVNEQFF
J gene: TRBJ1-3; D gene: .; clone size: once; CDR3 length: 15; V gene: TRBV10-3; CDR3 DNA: TGTGCCATCAGTGATCCCGGAGTCTCCGGAAACACCATATATTTT; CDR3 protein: CAISDPGVSGNTIYF
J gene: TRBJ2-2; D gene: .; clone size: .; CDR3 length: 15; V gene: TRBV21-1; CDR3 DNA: TGTGCCAGCAGCAAACCGCGGGAGAACACCGGGGAGCTGTTTTTT; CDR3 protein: CASSKPRENTGELFF
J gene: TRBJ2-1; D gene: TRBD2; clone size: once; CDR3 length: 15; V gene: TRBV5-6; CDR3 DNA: TGTGCCAGCAGCCAACTAGCGGACTCCTACAATGAGCAGTTCTTC; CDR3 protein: CASSQLADSYNEQFF
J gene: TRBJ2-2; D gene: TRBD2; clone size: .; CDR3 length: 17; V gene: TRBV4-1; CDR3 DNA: TGCGCCAGCAGCCACAGGACTAGCGGGAGGGTCGACGGGGAGCTGTTTTTT; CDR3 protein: CASSHRTSGRVDGELFF
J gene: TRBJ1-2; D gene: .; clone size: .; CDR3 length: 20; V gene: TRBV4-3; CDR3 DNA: TGCGCCAGCAGCCACCAATTGCTTTTTAGGACAGCACCTGGGGACTATGGCTACACCTTC; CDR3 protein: CASSHQLLFRTAPGDYGYTF
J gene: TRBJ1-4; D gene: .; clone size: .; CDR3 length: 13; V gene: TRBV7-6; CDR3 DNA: TGTGCCAGCAGCCGCTCGAGGGATGAAAAACTGTTTTTT; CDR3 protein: CASSRSRDEKLFF
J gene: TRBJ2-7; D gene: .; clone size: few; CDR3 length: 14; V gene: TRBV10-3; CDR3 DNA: TGTGCCATCACAGGCGGGACTGAAAGCTACGAGCAGTACTTC; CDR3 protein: CAITGGTESYEQYF
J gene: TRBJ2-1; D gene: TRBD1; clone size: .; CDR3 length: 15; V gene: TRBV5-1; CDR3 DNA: TGCGCCAGCAGCCAGACAGGGCTATGGGGCAATGAGCAGTTCTTC; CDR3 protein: CASSQTGLWGNEQFF
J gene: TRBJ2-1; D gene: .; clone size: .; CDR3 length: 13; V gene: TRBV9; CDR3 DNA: TGTGCCAGCAGCGTGGAACAGGGAAGTGAGCAGTTCTTC; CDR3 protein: CASSVEQGSEQFF
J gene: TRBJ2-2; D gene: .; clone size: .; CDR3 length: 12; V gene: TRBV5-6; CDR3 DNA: TGTGCCACACAGGGGAACACCGGGGAGCTGTTTTTT; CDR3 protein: CATQGNTGELFF
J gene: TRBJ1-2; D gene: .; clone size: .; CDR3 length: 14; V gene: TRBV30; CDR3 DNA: TGTGCCTGCTTGCGTATGACAGACAACTATGGCTACACCTTC; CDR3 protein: CACLRMTDNYGYTF
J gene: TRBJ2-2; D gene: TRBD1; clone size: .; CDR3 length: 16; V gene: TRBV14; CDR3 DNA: TGTGCCAGCAGCCAAACCGGGACAGGGAGCACCGGGGAGCTGTTTTTT; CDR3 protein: CASSQTGTGSTGELFF
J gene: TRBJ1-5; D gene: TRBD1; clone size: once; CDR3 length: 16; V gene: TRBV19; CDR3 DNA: TGTGCCAGTAGTATAGAGGACAGGGCCCAAAATCAGCCCCAGCATTTT; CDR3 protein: CASSIEDRAQNQPQHF
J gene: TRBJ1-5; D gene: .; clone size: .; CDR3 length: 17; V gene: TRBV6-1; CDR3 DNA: TGTGCCAGCAGTGCCCTTTTCGGTAGTGTGGGCAATCAGCCCCAGCATTTT; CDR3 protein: CASSALFGSVGNQPQHF
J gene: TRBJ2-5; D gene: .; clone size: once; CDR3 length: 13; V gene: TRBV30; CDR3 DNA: TGTGCCTGGAGTTGGCGGGAAAAAGAGACCCAGTACTTC; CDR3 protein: CAWSWREKETQYF
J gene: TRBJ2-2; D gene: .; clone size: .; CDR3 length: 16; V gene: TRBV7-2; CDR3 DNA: TGTGCCAGCAGCTTTAGCGGAAACGCGAACACCGGGGAGCTGTTTTTT; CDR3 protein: CASSFSGNANTGELFF
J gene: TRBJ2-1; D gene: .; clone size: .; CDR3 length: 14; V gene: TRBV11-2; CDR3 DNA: TGTGCCAGCAGCTTAAATAGGCTAGCCCATGAGCAGTTCTTC; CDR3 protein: CASSLNRLAHEQFF
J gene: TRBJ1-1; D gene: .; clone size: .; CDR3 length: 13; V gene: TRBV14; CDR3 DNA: TGTGCCAGCAGCCAATCGGAGGGGACCGGAGCTTTCTTT; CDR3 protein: CASSQSEGTGAFF
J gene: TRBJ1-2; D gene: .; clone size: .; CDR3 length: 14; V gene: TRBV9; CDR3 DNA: TGTGCCAGCAGCCCGACAACAAGAGGACAAGGCTACACCTTC; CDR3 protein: CASSPTTRGQGYTF
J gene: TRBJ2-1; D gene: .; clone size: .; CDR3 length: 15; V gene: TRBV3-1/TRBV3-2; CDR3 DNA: TGTGCCAGCAGCCAGGAGCTGTATAGTGTTAATGAGCAGTTCTTC; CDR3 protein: CASSQELYSVNEQFF
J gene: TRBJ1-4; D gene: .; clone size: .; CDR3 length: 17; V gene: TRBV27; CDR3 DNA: TGTGCCAGCAGTTTATATCCCCCTGGGGTAGGGGGAGAAAAACTGTTTTTT; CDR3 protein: CASSLYPPGVGGEKLFF
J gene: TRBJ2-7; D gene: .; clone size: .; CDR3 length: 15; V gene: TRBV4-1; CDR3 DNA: TGCGCCAGCAGCCAAGATGGCAGGAACGCCTACGAGCAGTACTTC; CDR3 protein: CASSQDGRNAYEQYF
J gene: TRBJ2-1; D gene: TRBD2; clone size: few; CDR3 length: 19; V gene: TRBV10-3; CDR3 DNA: TGTGCCATCAGACCCACTAGCGGGAGGGCCCCTTTTCCTTACAATGAGCAGTTCTTC; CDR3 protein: CAIRPTSGRAPFPYNEQFF
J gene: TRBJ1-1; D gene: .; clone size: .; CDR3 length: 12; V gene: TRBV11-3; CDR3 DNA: TGTGCCAGCAGCCACCAGGGGACTGAAGCTTTCTTT; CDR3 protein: CASSHQGTEAFF
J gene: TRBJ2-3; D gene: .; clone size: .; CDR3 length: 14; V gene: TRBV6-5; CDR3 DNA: TGTGCCAGCAGTCCCGGGGGTCTCACAGATACGCAGTATTTT; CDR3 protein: CASSPGGLTDTQYF
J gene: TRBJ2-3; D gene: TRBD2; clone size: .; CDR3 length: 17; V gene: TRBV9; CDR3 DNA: TGTGCCAGCAGCGTAGGGTCACTAGCGGGAGTGGGAGATACGCAGTATTTT; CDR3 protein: CASSVGSLAGVGDTQYF
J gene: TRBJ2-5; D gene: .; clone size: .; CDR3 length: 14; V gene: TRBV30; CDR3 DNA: TGTGCCGCGGGACCCCTAGATTGGGGGGAGACCCAGTACTTC; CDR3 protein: CAAGPLDWGETQYF
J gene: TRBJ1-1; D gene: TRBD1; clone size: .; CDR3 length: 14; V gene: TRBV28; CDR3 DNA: TGTGCCAGCAGTAGGACAGGGAGGAACACTGAAGCTTTCTTT; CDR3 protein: CASSRTGRNTEAFF
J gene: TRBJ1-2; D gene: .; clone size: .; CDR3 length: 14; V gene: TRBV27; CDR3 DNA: TGTGCCAGCAGGATACAGGGATCCCACTATGGCTACACCTTC; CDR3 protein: CASRIQGSHYGYTF
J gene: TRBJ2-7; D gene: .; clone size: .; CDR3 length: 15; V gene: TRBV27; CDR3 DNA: TGTGCCAGCAGTTTATGGGCAGAGAGCGGCTACGAGCAGTACTTC; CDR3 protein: CASSLWAESGYEQYF
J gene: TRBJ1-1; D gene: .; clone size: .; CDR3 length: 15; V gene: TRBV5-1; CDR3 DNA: TGCGCCAGCAGCTTGGCCTCGGGAGGGAACACTGAAGCTTTCTTT; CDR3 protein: CASSLASGGNTEAFF
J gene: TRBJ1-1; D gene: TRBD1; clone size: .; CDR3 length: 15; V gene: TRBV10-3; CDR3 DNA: TGTGCCATCAGGGGACAGGGGGCGGCGTACACTGAAGCTTTCTTT; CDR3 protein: CAIRGQGAAYTEAFF
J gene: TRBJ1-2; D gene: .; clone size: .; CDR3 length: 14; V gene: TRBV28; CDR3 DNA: TGTGCCAGCAGTTTACCGGGGATTTACTATGGCTACACCTTC; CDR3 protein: CASSLPGIYYGYTF
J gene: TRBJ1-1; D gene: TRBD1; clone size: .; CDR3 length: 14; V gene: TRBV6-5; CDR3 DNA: TGTGCCAGCAGTCCCAGCCGGGACAGCACTGAAGCTTTCTTT; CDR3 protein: CASSPSRDSTEAFF
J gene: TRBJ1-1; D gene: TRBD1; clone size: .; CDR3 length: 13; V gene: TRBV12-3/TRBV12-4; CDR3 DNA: TGTGCCAGCAGCCGGACAGGGAAAACTGAAGCTTTCTTT; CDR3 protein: CASSRTGKTEAFF
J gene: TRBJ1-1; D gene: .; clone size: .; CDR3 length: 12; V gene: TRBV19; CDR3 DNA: TGTGCCAGTAGTCCGGGGTACACTGAAGCTTTCTTT; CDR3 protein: CASSPGYTEAFF
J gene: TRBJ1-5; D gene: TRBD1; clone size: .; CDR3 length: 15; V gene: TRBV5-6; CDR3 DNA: TGTGCCAGCAGCTTGGCCACAGGGGGAAATCAGCCCCAGCATTTT; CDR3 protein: CASSLATGGNQPQHF
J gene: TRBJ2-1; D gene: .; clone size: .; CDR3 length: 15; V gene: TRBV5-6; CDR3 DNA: TGTGCCAGCAGCTTGGAGTCGGGGGCCTACAATGAGCAGTTCTTC; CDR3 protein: CASSLESGAYNEQFF
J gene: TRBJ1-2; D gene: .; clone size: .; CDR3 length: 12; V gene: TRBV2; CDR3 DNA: TGTGCCAGCAGTGAAGCAGAGTATGGCTACACCTTC; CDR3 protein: CASSEAEYGYTF
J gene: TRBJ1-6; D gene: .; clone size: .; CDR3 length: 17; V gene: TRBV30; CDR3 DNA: TGTGCCTGGAGTGATTCGACTGCAAGCTCCTATAATTCACCCCTCCACTTT; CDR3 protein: CAWSDSTASSYNSPLHF
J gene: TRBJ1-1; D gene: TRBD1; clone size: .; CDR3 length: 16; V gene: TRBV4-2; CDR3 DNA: TGTGCCAGCAGCCAAGTGGACAGGGCCATAGGCACTGAAGCTTTCTTT; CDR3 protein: CASSQVDRAIGTEAFF
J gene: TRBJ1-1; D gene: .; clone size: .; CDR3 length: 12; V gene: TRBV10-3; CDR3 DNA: TGTGCCATTTCCGGTTGGAACACTGAAGCTTTCTTT; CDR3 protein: CAISGWNTEAFF
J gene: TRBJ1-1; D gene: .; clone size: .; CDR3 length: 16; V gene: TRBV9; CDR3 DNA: TGTGCCAGCAGCGTAGTGAAGGGAGGCGTGAACACTGAAGCTTTCTTT; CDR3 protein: CASSVVKGGVNTEAFF
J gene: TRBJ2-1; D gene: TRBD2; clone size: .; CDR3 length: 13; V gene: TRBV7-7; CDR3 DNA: TGTGCCAGCAGCCTGGGACTAGCTGATGAGCAGTTCTTC; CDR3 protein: CASSLGLADEQFF
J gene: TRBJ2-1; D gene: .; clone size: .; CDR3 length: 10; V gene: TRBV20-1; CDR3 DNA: TGCAGTGCTAGACAGTATGAGCAGTTCTTC; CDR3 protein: CSARQYEQFF